These 19 T cell receptor beta chains were all obtained from the same sample, sequenced in a study of T-cell reconstitution after alpha-beta-depleted transplantation in children. TCRbeta library construction was performed incorporating unique molecular identifiers. TCRdb re-called the PCR reads with MiXCR, one entry per CDR3 protein. The sample has 440,000 or so distinct CDR3 sequences; roughly a tenth are singletons. The sequences come from PBMCs from the stem cell graft donor, collected from the stem cell graft. The receptors stem from a human donor who donated a stem cell graft to a child with acute myeloid leukemia.

This clonotype was detected only a few times. This chain uses TRBV6-1 with TRBJ2-2; 7 nucleotides agree with TRBD1. V lost 7 bases to trimming and J lost 4 bases; unmatched junction nucleotides: 6. The CDR3 has 14 residues. Germline values: CDR1 MNHNS, CDR2 SASEGT. The CDR3: CASKTGEPTGELFF. CDR3 coding DNA: TGTGCCAGCAAAACAGGGGAACCCACCGGGGAGCTGTTTTTT.

The CDR3 reads CASSPPGGGRPYNEQFF. The CDR3 nucleotides are TGTGCCAGCAGCCCGCCCGGGGGAGGGAGGCCCTACAATGAGCAGTTCTTC. The rearrangement uses TRBV6-1 and TRBJ2-1, with 7 nucleotides matching TRBD2. The CDR3 has 17 amino acids. The germline V gene encodes CDR1 MNHNS and CDR2 SASEGT. Trimming at V came to 6 bases and at J to 2 bases, leaving 13 bases not matched to a gene.

This clonotype was seen a few times. The rearrangement uses TRBV6-1 and TRBJ2-2; D not certain. The CDR3 consists of 13 residues. With 1 base removed from V and 6 bases from J, the gap between germline ends came to 6 bases. From germline, CDR1 is MNHNS and CDR2 SASEGT. The DNA for the CDR3 is TGTGCCAGCAGTGAAGGGGTGGCCGGGGAGCTGTTTTTT. This codes for CASSEGVAGELFF.

Only a few counts were recorded for this clonotype. This chain joins TRBV5-1 and TRBJ2-7; no reliable D call. Germline CDR1 is SGHRS and CDR2 is YFSETQ. Trimming left V 4 bases short and J 2 bases short, with 7 bases between. The length of the CDR3 is 12 residues. In nucleotides, the CDR3 is TGCGCCAGCAGCGTAGGCACCTACGAGCAGTACTTC. It yields the protein CASSVGTYEQYF.

This chain links TRBV12-3 or TRBV12-4 with TRBJ2-3; 7 nucleotides line up with TRBD2. This CDR3 spans 14 amino acids. V lost 6 bases to trimming and J lost 2 bases; unmatched junction nucleotides: 5. Here the CDR3 reads CASRISGATDTQYF. Written as DNA, the CDR3 is TGTGCCAGCAGAATCAGCGGGGCCACAGATACGCAGTATTTT.

The chain employs TRBV18 and TRBJ1-2; possibly TRBD1 for D (6 bases). The CDR3 is made up of 14 amino acids. Germline V lookup: CDR1 KGHSH, CDR2 LQKENI. The V gene lost 0 bases and the J gene lost 8 bases, with 13 bases spanning the gap. The CDR3 is CASSPPPGEYGYTF. In DNA, the CDR3 is TGTGCCAGCTCACCACCACCAGGGGAATACGGCTACACCTTC.

There are a few counts of this clonotype. The chain has TRBV20-1 and TRBJ2-7; possibly TRBD1 for D (8 bases). Looked up from germline, CDR1 is DFQATT and CDR2 is SNEGSKA (reference sequence). This CDR3 is built from 13 residues. The ends were cut back, 4 bases at V and 4 bases at J, with 14 bases in the middle. The CDR3 region has the DNA TGCAGTGCTAAAGGACAGGGAGGGTACGAGCAGTACGTC. It specifies CSAKGQGGYEQYV.

This clonotype showed up just a few times. J is TRBJ2-5 and V is TRBV6-2 or TRBV6-3; 14 bases line up with TRBD2. This CDR3 contains 19 residues. J was trimmed by 3 bases and V by 6 bases; bases with no gene match: 15. Germline values: CDR1 MNHEY, CDR2 SVGEGT. The CDR3 is CASRPLSGLAGAVKETQYF. CDR3 bases: TGTGCCAGCAGGCCCCTCTCGGGACTAGCGGGAGCGGTGAAAGAGACCCAGTACTTC.

This clonotype has a handful of counts. The chain joins TRBV20-1 to TRBJ2-1, with no clear D. This CDR3 spans 15 amino acids. CDR1 and CDR2 (germline): DFQATT, SNEGSKA (reference sequence). Trimming removed 2 bases from V and 0 bases from J, with 11 bases in between. Here the CDR3 reads CSARPFDSSYNEQFF. The CDR3 nucleotides read TGCAGTGCTAGACCCTTCGATAGCTCCTACAATGAGCAGTTCTTC.

This chain connects TRBV6-4 to TRBJ2-1, with D perhaps TRBD2 (6 bases). This CDR3 is built from 15 residues. V shed 3 bases and J shed 6 bases, with 15 bases lying between them. Per germline, CDR1 MRHNA and CDR2 SNTAGT. The CDR3 loop is CASSETSSPGNEQFF. The CDR3 DNA is TGTGCCAGCAGTGAAACTAGCTCTCCTGGCAATGAGCAGTTCTTC.

This clonotype was counted a few times. The genes are TRBV6-1 and TRBJ2-2, with a possible D match to TRBD2 (6 bases). Trimming shortened V by 6 bases and J by 7 bases, and 21 bases separated the two germline ends. The CDR3 runs 16 residues. Germline lookup yields CDR1 MNHNS and CDR2 SASEGT. The CDR3 DNA reads as TGTGCCAGCAGCCCGGGAACAGGCATCGGGGGCGGGGAGCTGTTTTTT. This codes for CASSPGTGIGGGELFF.

This clonotype showed up just a few times. V and J are TRBV20-1 and TRBJ1-2; D not resolved. Germline V gene sequence: CDR1 DFQATT, CDR2 SNEGSKA (reference sequence). The CDR3 sequence is 13 residues long. Trimming removed 1 base at V and 0 bases at J, with 6 bases between. CDR3 sequence: CSARVTANYGYTF. In DNA form, the CDR3 reads TGCAGTGCTAGAGTTACCGCTAACTATGGCTACACCTTC.

This clonotype was observed a handful of times. J is TRBJ2-7 and V is TRBV4-1; the D gene is possibly TRBD1 (6 bases). Trimming removed 0 bases from V and 4 bases from J, with 19 bases in between. Germline CDR1 reads MGHRA; CDR2 reads YSYEKL. This CDR3 is built from 17 residues. The CDR3 nucleotides read TGCGCCAGCAGCCAAGATCTGACAGGTGGCGGTGCGTACGAGCAGTACTTC. Protein: CASSQDLTGGGAYEQYF.

This clonotype has at least ten counts. J is TRBJ2-3 and V is TRBV5-1, with 12 bases identical to TRBD2. The CDR3 runs to 18 residues. CDR1 is SGHRS and CDR2 is YFSETQ in the germline V gene. V dropped 4 bases and J dropped 0; count of bases not matched to a gene: 9. CDR3 loop: CASSLKPGTSGSTDTQYF. The CDR3 DNA is TGCGCCAGCAGCCTCAAACCCGGGACTAGCGGGAGCACAGATACGCAGTATTTT. Filled out from reference TRBV5-1 and TRBJ2-3, the complete variable domain reads KAGVTQTPRYLIKTRGQQVTLSCSPISGHRSVSWYQQTPGQGLQFLFEYFSETQRNKGNFPGRFSGRQFSNSRSEMNVSTLELGDSALYLCASSLKPGTSGSTDTQYFGPGTRLTVL.

This clonotype was seen only a few times. This chain uses TRBV5-1 with TRBJ2-3, with D possibly matching TRBD1 (6 bases). Germline CDR1 is SGHRS and CDR2 is YFSETQ. The V end lost 0 bases, the J end lost 2 bases, and 13 bases lay between the germline ends. The CDR3 runs 16 residues. CDR3 coding DNA: TGCGCCAGCAGCTTGGATGGCAGGGGCCACACAGATACGCAGTATTTT. Encoded protein: CASSLDGRGHTDTQYF.

This clonotype was observed a few times. The chain uses TRBV9 and TRBJ2-1; 9 nucleotides line up with TRBD1. The CDR3 runs 15 residues. J gave up 7 bases and V 3 bases, and 8 bases lay outside the gene matches. The V gene's germline CDR1 is SGDLS and CDR2 YYNGEE. The CDR3 DNA reads TGTGCCAGCAGCGAACAGGGGGCTATCATGAATGAGCAGTTCTTC. This gives the protein CASSEQGAIMNEQFF.

This clonotype has only a few counts. The V and J genes are TRBV27 and TRBJ1-4; tentative D call: TRBD1 (5 bases). V lost 5 bases to trimming and J lost 6 bases, with 19 bases between them. The CDR3 sequence is 16 residues long. Germline lookup yields CDR1 MNHEY and CDR2 SMNVEV (reference sequence). The CDR3 nucleotides read TGTGCCAGCAGTCTCTATGGGTATGGGGCTGATGAAAAACTGTTTTTT. Translated: CASSLYGYGADEKLFF.

This clonotype was counted a few times. V is TRBV5-1 and J is TRBJ1-1, with TRBD1 matching 11 bases. Germline V gene sequence: CDR1 SGHRS, CDR2 YFSETQ. This CDR3 is built from 17 residues. The V segment lost 4 bases and the J segment 4 bases; nucleotides outside the gene matches: 12. The CDR3 coding sequence is TGCGCCAGCAGCCCTGGACAGGGGGCACTGGGGGGCACTGAAGCTTTCTTT. Encoded protein: CASSPGQGALGGTEAFF.

The chain carries TRBV5-1 and TRBJ2-7; D possibly corresponds to TRBD1 (7 bases). CDR1 SGHRS and CDR2 YFSETQ come from the germline V gene. Trimming cost V 4 bases and J 3 bases, with 11 bases left between them. The CDR3 has 13 amino acids. The CDR3 spells CASSPQGGYEQYV. The CDR3, as DNA: TGCGCCAGCAGCCCCCAGGGGGGCTACGAGCAGTACGTC.